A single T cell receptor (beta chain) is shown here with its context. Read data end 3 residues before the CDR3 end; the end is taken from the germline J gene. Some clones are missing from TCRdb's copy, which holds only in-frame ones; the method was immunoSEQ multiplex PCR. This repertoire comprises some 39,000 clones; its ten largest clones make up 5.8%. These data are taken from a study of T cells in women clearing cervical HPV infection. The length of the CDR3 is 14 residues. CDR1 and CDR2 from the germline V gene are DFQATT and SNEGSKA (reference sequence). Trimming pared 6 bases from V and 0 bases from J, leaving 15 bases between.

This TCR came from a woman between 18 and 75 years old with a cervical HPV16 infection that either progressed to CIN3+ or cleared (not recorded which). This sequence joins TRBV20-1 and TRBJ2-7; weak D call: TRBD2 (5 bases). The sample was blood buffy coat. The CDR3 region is CSAATPGSSYEQYF. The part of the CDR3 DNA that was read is TGCAGTGCCGCAACCCCGGGGAGCTCCTACGAG.